These T cell receptor beta chains were read from a single sample in a study of blood T cell repertoires in COVID-19. Repertoires were generated with immunoSEQ multiplex PCR, while TCRdb's copy carries only in-frame clones and drops some. The repertoire holds roughly 200,000 clones, roughly 83% seen once, with about 9.7% in the top ten. The specimen sequenced was PBMCs or T cells enriched from blood (not recorded which). These receptors came from a woman aged 25 to 39 who had recovered from COVID-19. Both conserved end residues are part of each CDR3. A D gene is named only where the DNA matches it firmly. Some rows have no size entry. The others give once, few or many, or a class for an expanded clone.

v_call	j_call	d_call	clone_size	cdr3_aa	cdr3_nt
TRBV5-1	TRBJ1-3	NA	NA	CASSLGQFGNTIYF	TGCGCCAGCAGCTTGGGTCAGTTCGGAAACACCATATATTTT
TRBV6-1	TRBJ2-7	TRBD2	NA	CASSGGRGSGRFYEQYF	TGTGCCAGCAGTGGGGGTAGGGGAAGCGGGAGGTTCTACGAGCAGTACTTC
TRBV11-2	TRBJ2-1	NA	many	CASSPRGAGASYNEQFF	TGTGCCAGCAGCCCGCGGGGTGCGGGGGCCTCCTACAATGAGCAGTTCTTC
TRBV6-6	TRBJ1-1	TRBD1	NA	CASTSGGWIEAFF	TGTGCCAGCACGTCAGGGGGCTGGATTGAAGCTTTCTTT
TRBV6-1	TRBJ1-5	TRBD1	NA	CASSEGQGGYGRHF	TGTGCCAGCAGTGAAGGACAGGGGGGATACGGTAGGCATTTT
TRBV19	TRBJ2-1	TRBD2	NA	CASSIFGEGFRNEQFF	TGTGCCAGTAGTATATTTGGGGAGGGTTTTCGGAATGAGCAGTTCTTC
TRBV27	TRBJ2-7	NA	once	CASSLQGYEQYF	TGTGCCAGCAGCCTACAGGGTTACGAGCAGTACTTC
TRBV6-5	TRBJ2-5	TRBD1	NA	CASSWDRQETQYF	TGTGCCAGCTCTTGGGACAGACAAGAGACCCAGTACTTC
TRBV2	TRBJ2-7	NA	NA	CASSVLPGDEQYF	TGTGCCAGCAGTGTGTTGCCAGGGGACGAGCAGTACTTC
TRBV28	TRBJ1-1	TRBD1	NA	CASSPGTGRMNTEAFF	TGTGCCAGCAGTCCCGGGACAGGAAGAATGAACACTGAAGCTTTCTTT
TRBV11-1	TRBJ2-5	NA	NA	CASSSRDYQETQYF	TGTGCCAGCAGCAGCCGGGACTACCAAGAGACCCAGTACTTC
TRBV11-2	TRBJ2-2	NA	NA	CASTRLVAMNTGELFF	TGTGCCAGCACCCGACTAGTAGCAATGAACACCGGGGAGCTGTTTTTT
TRBV12-3/TRBV12-4	TRBJ1-6	NA	NA	CASSFGISPLHF	TGTGCCAGCAGTTTCGGGATTTCACCCCTCCACTTT
TRBV12-3/TRBV12-4	TRBJ1-5	TRBD1	NA	CASSPQGNQPQHF	TGTGCCAGCAGTCCACAGGGGAATCAGCCCCAGCATTTT